The clone carrying this T cell receptor (beta chain) was observed a handful of times. These data originate in a study of response to subunit inactivated influenza vaccine. V lost 3 bases to trimming and J lost 0 bases, with 8 bases between them. The CDR3 totals 13 residues. Germline V gene lookup returns CDR1 DFQATT and CDR2 SNEGSKA (reference sequence). Each CDR3 protein gets one entry after TCRdb re-called the RT-PCR reads with MiXCR. Of 500,000 to 700,000 distinct CDR3 sequences in the sample, approximately 22% were seen once. The same sample was also studied in work on T cells expressing NK-cell markers. That study reports: Beta-chain TCR cDNA was generated via 5'RACE template switching with UMIs.

The sequence came from a man in his forties or fifties who received an inactivated influenza vaccine. The chain employs TRBV20-1 and TRBJ2-5, with D possibly TRBD2 on 6 matching bases. Specimen: CD4+ T cells sorted from PBMCs, collected roughly 13 days after vaccination. In DNA form, the CDR3 reads TGCAGTGCTAGGGGGGACTACCAAGAGACCCAGTACTTC. Protein: CSARGDYQETQYF.